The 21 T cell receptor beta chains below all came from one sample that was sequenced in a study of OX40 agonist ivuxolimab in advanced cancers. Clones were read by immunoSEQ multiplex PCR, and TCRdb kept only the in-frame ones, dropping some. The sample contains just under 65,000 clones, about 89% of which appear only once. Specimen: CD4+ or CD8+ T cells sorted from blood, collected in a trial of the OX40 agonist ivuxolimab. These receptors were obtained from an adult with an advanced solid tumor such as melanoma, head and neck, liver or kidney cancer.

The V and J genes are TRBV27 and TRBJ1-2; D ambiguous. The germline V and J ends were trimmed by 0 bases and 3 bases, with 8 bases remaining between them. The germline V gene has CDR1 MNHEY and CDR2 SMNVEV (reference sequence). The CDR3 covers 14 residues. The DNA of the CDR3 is TGTGCCAGCAGTTTATCCTCCGGTGACTATGGCTACACCTTC. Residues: CASSLSSGDYGYTF.

Here the CDR3 DNA reads TGCAGCGTTGTATACGGTATGAACACTGAAGCTTTCTTT. Translated: CSVVYGMNTEAFF. The chain joins TRBV29-1 to TRBJ1-1; D unclear. V lost 4 bases to trimming and J lost 0 bases, with 9 bases between them. This CDR3 region has 13 residues. The germline gives CDR1 SQVTM, CDR2 ANQGSEA.

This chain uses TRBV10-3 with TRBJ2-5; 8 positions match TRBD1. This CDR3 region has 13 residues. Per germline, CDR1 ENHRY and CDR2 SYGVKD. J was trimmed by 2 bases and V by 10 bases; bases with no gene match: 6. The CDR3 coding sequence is TGTGCCACCCGGACAGGGAAGCAAGAGACCCAGTACTTC. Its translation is CATRTGKQETQYF.

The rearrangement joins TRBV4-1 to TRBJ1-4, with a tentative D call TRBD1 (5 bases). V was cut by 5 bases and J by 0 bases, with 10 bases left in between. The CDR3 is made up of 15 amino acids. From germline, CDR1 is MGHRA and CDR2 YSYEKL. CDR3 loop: CASSNRQSTNEKLFF. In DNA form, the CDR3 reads TGCGCCAGCAGCAACCGACAGTCAACTAATGAAAAACTGTTTTTT.

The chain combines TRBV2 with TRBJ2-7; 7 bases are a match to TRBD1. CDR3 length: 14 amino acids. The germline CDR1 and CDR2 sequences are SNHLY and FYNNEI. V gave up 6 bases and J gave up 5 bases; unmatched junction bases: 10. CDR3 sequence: CASRWTGSANEQYF. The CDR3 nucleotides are TGTGCCAGCAGGTGGACAGGATCGGCCAACGAGCAGTACTTC.

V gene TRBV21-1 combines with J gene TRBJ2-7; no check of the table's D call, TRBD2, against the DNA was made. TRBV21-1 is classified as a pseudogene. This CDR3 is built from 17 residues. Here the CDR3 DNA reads TGTGCCAGCAGCAAACAGGCTAGCGGGAGCAGGACCTACGAGCAGTACTTC. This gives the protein CASSKQASGSRTYEQYF.

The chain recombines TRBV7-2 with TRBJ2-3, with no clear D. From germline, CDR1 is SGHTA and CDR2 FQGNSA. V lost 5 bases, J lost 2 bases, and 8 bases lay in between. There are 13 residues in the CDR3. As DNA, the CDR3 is TGTGCCAGCAGCCGTCGGTTCACAGATACGCAGTATTTT. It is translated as CASSRRFTDTQYF.

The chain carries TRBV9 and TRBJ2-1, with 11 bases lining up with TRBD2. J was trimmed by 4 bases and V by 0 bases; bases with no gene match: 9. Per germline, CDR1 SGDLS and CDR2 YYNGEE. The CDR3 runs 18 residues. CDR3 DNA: TGTGCCAGCAGCGTAGAGGGTGATAGCGGGAGGGGTTACAATGAGCAGTTCTTC. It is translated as CASSVEGDSGRGYNEQFF.

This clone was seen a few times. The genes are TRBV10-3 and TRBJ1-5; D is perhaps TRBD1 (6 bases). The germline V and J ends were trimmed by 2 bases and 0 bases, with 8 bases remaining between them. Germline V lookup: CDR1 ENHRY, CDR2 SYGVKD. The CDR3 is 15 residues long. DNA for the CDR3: TGTGCCATCAGTGAGGGACAGTATAGCAATCAGCCCCAGCATTTT. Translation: CAISEGQYSNQPQHF.

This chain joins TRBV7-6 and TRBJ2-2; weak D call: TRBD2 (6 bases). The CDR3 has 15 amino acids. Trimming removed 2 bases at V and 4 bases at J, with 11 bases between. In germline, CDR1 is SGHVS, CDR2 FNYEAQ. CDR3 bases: TGTGCCAGCAGCTTAATGGGACTGGGCACCGGGGAGCTGTTTTTT. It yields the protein CASSLMGLGTGELFF.

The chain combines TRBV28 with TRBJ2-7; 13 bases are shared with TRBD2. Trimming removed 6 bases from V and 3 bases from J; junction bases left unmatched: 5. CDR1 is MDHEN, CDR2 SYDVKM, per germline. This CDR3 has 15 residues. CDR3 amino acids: CASRGGLAGVYEQYF. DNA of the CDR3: TGTGCCAGCAGGGGTGGACTAGCGGGAGTCTACGAGCAGTACTTC.

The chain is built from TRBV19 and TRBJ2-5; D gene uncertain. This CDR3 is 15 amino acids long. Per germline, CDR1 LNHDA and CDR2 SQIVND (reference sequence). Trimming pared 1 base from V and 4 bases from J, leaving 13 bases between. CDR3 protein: CASSIAKGSRETQYF. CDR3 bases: TGTGCCAGTAGTATAGCTAAGGGTAGTAGAGAGACCCAGTACTTC.

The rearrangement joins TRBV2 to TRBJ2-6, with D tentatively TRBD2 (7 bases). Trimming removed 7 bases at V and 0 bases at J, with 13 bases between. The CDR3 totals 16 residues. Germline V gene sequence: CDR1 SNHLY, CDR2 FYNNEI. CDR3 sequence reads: CASKGGTSSGANVLTF. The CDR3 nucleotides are TGTGCCAGCAAGGGGGGGACGAGCTCTGGGGCCAACGTCCTGACTTTC.

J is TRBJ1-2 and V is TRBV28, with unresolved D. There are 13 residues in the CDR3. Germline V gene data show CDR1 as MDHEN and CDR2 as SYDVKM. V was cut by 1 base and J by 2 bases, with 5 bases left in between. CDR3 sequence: CASSLSRNYGYTF. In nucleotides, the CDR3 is TGTGCCAGCAGTTTATCCAGAAACTATGGCTACACCTTC.

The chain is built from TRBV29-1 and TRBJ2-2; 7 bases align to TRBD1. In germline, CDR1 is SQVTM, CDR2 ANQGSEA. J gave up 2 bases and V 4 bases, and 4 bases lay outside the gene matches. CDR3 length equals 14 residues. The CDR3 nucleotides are TGCAGCGTTGCTGGGACAGTTAACACCGGGGAGCTGTTTTTT. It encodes CSVAGTVNTGELFF.

CDR3 nucleotides: TGTGCCAGCAGTTACTTCGGAACCGGGGAGCTGTTTTTT. Protein product: CASSYFGTGELFF. V usage is TRBV6-6 and J usage is TRBJ2-2, with no clear D. The germline CDR1 and CDR2 sequences are MNHNY and SVGAGI (reference sequence). With 1 base removed from V and 5 bases from J, the gap between germline ends came to 5 bases. This CDR3 region has 13 residues.

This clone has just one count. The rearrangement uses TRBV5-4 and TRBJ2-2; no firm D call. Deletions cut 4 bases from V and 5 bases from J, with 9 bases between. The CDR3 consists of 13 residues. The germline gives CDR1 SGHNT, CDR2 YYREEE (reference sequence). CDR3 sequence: CASSRDGTGELFF. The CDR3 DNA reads TGTGCCAGCAGCAGAGACGGTACCGGGGAGCTGTTTTTT.

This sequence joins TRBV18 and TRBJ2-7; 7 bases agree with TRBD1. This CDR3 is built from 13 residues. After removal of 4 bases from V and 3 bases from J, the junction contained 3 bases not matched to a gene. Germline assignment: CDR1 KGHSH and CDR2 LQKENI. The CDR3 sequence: CASSRGGSYEQYF. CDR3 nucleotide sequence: TGTGCCAGCTCACGAGGGGGCAGCTACGAGCAGTACTTC. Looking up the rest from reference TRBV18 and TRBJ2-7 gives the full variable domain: NAGVMQNPRHLVRRRGQEARLRCSPMKGHSHVYWYRQLPEEGLKFMVYLQKENIIDESGMPKERFSAEFPKEGPSILRIQQVVRGDSAAYFCASSRGGSYEQYFGPGTRLTVT.

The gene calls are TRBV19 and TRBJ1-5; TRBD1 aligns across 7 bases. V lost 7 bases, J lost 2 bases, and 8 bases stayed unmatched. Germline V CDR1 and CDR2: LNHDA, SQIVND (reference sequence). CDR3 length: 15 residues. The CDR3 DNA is TGTGCCAGTACCCAGACAGGGATTCGCAATCAGCCCCAGCATTTT. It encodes CASTQTGIRNQPQHF.

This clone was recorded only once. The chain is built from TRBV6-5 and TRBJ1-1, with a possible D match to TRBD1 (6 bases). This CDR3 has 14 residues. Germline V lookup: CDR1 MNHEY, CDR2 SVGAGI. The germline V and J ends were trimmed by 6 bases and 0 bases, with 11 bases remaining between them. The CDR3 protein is CASRTGPMNTEAFF. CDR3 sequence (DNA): TGTGCCAGCAGGACAGGCCCAATGAACACTGAAGCTTTCTTT.

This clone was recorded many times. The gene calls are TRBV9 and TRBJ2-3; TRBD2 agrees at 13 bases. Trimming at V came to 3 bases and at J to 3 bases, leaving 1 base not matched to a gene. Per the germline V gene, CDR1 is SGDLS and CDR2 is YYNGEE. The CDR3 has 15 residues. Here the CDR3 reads CASSAGLAGTDTQYF. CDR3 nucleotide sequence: TGTGCCAGCAGCGCGGGACTAGCGGGGACAGATACGCAGTATTTT.